This T cell receptor (beta chain) is drawn from a study of shared clonotypes between healthy human individuals. In the study overall: For every donor, three CD4 naive, three CD4 memory, two CD8 naive and one CD8 memory plates were used.

Study conclusions and caveats: Represented diversity, genetic and exposure-history alike, was limited by few donors.

This clone was recorded once. Its target is unknown. Original data processing: ImmunoSEQ gave junction-only sequences without quality scores, so filtering differed. The assay was immunoSEQ multiplex PCR, and TCRdb's table has in-frame clones only and misses some. D and trimming were read from the DNA, whereas the V and J calls and clone size are those reported in that table. The data contain about 2.4 million clones, over 85% of them singletons. The V end was cut by 3 bases, the J end by 5 bases, with 10 bases between. There are 13 residues in the CDR3. CDR1 is SEHNR and CDR2 is FQNEAQ in the germline V gene (reference sequence). There were no recent acute infections or vaccinations among the donors, who were healthy HIV-negative adults.

The sequenced sample was naive CD4+ T cells from PBMCs. As to subset: CD45RA+ positively selected. The chain links TRBV7-9 to TRBJ2-5; no definite D call. The receptor was derived from a man between 18 and 35 years old in good health. Some clones in this sample may be carry-over from other donors' samples. CDR3: CASSFGDVETQYF. CDR3 DNA sequence: TGTGCCAGCAGCTTTGGGGATGTGGAGACCCAGTACTTC.